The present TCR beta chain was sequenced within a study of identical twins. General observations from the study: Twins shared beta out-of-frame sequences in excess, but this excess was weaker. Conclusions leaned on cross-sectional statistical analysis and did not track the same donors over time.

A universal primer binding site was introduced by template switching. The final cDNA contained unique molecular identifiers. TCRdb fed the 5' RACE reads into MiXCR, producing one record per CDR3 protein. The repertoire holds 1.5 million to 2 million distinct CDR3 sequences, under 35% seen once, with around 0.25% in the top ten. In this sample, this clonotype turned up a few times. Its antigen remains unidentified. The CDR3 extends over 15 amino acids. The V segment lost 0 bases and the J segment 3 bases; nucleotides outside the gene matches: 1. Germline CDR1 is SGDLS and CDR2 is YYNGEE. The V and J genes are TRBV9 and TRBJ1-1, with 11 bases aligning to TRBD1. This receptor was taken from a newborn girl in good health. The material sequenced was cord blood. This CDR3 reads CASSVGDRGYTEAFF. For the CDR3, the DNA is TGTGCCAGCAGCGTAGGGGACAGGGGGTACACTGAAGCTTTCTTT.